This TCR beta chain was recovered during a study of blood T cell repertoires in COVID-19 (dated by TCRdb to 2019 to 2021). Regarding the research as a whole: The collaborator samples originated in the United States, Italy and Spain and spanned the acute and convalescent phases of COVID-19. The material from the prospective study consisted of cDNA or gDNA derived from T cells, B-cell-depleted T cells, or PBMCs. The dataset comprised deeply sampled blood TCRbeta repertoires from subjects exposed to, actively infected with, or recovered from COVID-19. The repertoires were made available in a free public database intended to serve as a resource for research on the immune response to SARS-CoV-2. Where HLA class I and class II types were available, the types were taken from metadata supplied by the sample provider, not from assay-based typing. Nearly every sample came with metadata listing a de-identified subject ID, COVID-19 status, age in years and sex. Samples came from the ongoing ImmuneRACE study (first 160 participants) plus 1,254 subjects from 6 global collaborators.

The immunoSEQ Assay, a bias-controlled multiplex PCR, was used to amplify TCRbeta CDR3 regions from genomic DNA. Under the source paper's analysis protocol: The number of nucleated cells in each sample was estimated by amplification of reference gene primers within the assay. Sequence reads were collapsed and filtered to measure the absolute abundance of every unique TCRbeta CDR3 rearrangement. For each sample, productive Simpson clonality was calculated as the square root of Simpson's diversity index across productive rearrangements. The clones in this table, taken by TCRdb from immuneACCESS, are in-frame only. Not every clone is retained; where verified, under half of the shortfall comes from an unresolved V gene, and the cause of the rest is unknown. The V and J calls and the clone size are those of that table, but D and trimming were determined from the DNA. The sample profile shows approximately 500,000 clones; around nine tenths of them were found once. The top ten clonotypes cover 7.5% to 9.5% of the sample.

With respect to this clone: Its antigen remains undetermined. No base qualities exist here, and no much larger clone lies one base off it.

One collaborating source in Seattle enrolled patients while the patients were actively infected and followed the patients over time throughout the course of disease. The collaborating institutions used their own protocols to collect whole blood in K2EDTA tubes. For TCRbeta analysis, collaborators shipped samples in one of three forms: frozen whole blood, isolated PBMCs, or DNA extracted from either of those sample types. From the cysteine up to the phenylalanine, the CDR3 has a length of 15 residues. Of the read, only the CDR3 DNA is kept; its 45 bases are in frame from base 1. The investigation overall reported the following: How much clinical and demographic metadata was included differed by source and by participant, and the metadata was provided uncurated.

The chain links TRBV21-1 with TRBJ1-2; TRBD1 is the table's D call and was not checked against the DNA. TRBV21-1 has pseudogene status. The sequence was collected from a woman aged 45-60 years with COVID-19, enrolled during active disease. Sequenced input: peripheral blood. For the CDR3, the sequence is CASSPQLGTDYGYTF. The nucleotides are TGTGCCAGCAGCCCCCAGCTGGGGACAGACTATGGCTACACCTTC.